Ten or more counts support the clone carrying this T cell receptor beta chain. TCRdb called the reads again in MiXCR, with one record for every CDR3 protein. The table has 500,000 to 600,000 distinct CDR3 sequences, more than 15% seen once. This sample was taken from a study of T cell repertoires in cytomegalovirus infection. The length of the CDR3 is 11 residues. Germline V gene data show CDR1 as SGHNT and CDR2 as YYREEE (reference sequence). The V end lost 6 bases, the J end lost 8 bases, and 11 bases lay between the germline ends. J is TRBJ1-2 and V is TRBV5-4; D is unclear. This TCR was recovered from a human donor in good health (CMV status not recorded). Some clones in this sample may be carry-over from other donors' samples. The specimen was CD8+ T cells from PBMCs. The CDR3 DNA is TGTGCCAGCACCTCCGGGTCCGGCTACACCTTC. This gives the protein CASTSGSGYTF.